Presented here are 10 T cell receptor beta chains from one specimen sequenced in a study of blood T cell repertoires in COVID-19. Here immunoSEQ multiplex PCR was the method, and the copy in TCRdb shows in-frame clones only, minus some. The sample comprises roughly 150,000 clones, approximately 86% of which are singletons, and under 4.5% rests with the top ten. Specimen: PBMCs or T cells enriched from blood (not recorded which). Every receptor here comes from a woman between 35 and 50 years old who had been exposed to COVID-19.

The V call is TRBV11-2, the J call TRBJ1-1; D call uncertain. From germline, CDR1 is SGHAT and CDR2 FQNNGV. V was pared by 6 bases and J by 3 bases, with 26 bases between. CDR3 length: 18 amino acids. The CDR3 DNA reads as TGTGCCAGCAGAGGATTTCGGCAGGCGGGTAAATCGGACACTGAAGCTTTCTTT. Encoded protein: CASRGFRQAGKSDTEAFF.

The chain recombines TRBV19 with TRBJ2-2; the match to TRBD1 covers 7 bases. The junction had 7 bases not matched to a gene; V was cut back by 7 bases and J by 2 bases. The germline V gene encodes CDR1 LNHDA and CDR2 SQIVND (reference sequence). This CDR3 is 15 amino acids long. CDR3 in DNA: TGTGCCAGTATGAGCCGACAGGGAAACACCGGGGAGCTGTTTTTT. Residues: CASMSRQGNTGELFF.

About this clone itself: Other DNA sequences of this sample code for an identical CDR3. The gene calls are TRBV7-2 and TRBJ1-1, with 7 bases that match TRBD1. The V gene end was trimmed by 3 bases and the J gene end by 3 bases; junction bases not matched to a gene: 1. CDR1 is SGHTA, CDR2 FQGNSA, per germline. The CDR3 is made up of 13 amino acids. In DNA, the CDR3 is TGTGCCAGCAGCTTTACAGGGGACACTGAAGCTTTCTTT. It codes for CASSFTGDTEAFF.

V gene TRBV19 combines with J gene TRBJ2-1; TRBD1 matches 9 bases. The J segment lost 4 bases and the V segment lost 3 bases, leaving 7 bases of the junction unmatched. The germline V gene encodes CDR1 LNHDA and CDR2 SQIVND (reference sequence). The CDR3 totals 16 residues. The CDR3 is CASSIQGQGPYNEQFF. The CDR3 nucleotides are TGTGCCAGTAGTATCCAGGGACAGGGTCCGTACAATGAGCAGTTCTTC.

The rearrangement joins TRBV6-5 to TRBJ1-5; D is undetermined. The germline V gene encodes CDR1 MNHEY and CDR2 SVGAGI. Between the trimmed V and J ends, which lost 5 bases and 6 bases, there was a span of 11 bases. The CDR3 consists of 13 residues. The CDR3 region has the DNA TGTGCCAGCAGTCCAAGCGGGGTTCAGCCCCAGCATTTT. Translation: CASSPSGVQPQHF.

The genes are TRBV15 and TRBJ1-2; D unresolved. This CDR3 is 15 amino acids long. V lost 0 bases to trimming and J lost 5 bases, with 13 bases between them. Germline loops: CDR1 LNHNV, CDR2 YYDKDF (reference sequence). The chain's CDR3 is CATSRDLSSGYGYTF. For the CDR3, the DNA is TGTGCCACCAGCAGAGATCTTTCTTCGGGGTATGGCTACACCTTC.

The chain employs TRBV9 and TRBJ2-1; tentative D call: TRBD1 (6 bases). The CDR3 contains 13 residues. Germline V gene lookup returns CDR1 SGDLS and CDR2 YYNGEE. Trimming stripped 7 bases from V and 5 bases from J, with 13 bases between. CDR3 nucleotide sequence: TGTGCCAGCGCGACAGGTTTGAACAATGAGCAGTTCTTC. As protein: CASATGLNNEQFF.

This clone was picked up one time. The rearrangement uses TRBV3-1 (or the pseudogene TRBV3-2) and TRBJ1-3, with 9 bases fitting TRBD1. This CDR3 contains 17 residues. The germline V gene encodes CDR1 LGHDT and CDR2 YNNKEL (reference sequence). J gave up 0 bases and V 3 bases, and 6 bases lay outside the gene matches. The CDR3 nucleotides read TGTGCCAGCAGCCACCATGACAGGGGGATCTCTGGAAACACCATATATTTT. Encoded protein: CASSHHDRGISGNTIYF.

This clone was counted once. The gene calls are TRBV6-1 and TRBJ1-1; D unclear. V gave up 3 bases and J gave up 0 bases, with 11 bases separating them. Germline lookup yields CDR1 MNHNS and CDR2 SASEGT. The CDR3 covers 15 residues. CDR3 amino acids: CASSDEGSMNTEAFF. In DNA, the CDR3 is TGTGCCAGCAGTGACGAGGGTTCTATGAACACTGAAGCTTTCTTT.

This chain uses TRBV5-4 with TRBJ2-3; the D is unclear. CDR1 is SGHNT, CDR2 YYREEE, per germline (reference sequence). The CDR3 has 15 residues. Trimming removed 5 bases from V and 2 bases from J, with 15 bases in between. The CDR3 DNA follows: TGTGCCAGCAGTCAACCAGGATCCAACACAGATACGCAGTATTTT. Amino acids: CASSQPGSNTDTQYF.